These T cell receptor beta chains were read from a single sample in a study of post-analysis software for immune sequencing data. TCRdb itself ran the PCR reads through MiXCR, one entry per CDR3 protein. Of under 900,000 distinct CDR3 sequences in the sample, about 57% are singletons; the top ten hold about 4.8%. Sequenced sample: blood. The receptors come from a girl aged 5 to 17 with multiple sclerosis. Both conserved end residues are part of each CDR3. A D gene is named only where the DNA matches it firmly. Rows give clone size only sometimes, using once, few, many, or a class for an expanded clone.

size,length,D,J,V,CDR3,DNA
NA,13,TRBD1,TRBJ2-7,TRBV3-1,CASSQDDRAEQYF,TGTGCCAGCAGCCAAGACGACAGGGCCGAGCAGTACTTC
few,10,NA,TRBJ1-2,TRBV6-1,CASSAIGYTF,TGTGCCAGCAGTGCTATCGGCTACACCTTC
NA,12,NA,TRBJ2-7,TRBV7-8,CASSLVIYEQYF,TGTGCCAGCAGCTTAGTAATTTACGAGCAGTACTTC
few,14,TRBD2,TRBJ2-7,TRBV29-1,CSVEPTSGEGEQYF,TGCAGCGTTGAACCGACTAGCGGGGAGGGCGAGCAGTACTTC
once,15,NA,TRBJ2-2,TRBV5-1,CASSHARVNTGELFF,TGCGCCAGCAGTCACGCTAGGGTGAACACCGGGGAGCTGTTTTTT
few,20,TRBD2,TRBJ2-4,TRBV5-1,CASSLHLQVTSGLAKNIQYF,TGCGCCAGCAGCCTTCACCTCCAGGTTACTAGCGGCTTAGCCAAAAACATTCAGTACTTC
NA,12,NA,TRBJ2-1,TRBV5-1,CASSLGPALQFF,TGCGCCAGCAGCTTGGGACCGGCCCTGCAGTTCTTC
NA,17,NA,TRBJ2-3,TRBV11-3,CASSLGQGTASTDTQYF,TGTGCCAGCAGCTTGGGCCAGGGGACGGCGAGCACAGATACGCAGTATTTT
NA,14,NA,TRBJ2-1,TRBV12-3/TRBV12-4,CASRMAGPYNEQFF,TGTGCCAGCAGGATGGCGGGGCCCTACAATGAGCAGTTCTTC
few,14,NA,TRBJ2-5,TRBV20-1,CSARRRRGPEAQYF,TGCAGTGCTAGAAGGCGGAGAGGTCCAGAGGCCCAGTACTTC
few,16,TRBD2,TRBJ2-3,TRBV29-1,CSVATSGTASTDTQYF,TGCAGCGTCGCTACTAGCGGGACCGCTAGCACAGATACGCAGTATTTT
few,13,NA,TRBJ2-7,TRBV3-1,CASSHSRNYEQYF,TGTGCCAGCAGCCATTCTAGAAACTACGAGCAGTACTTC
few,13,TRBD1,TRBJ2-1,TRBV29-1,CSAGTGFGYEQFF,TGCAGCGCCGGGACAGGGTTTGGGTATGAGCAGTTCTTC
NA,15,TRBD1,TRBJ2-1,TRBV5-1,CASSLWTGPQDEQFF,TGCGCCAGCAGCTTGTGGACAGGGCCACAGGATGAGCAGTTCTTC
once,12,NA,TRBJ1-4,TRBV10-3,CAISQGNEKLFF,TGTGCCATCAGTCAGGGTAATGAAAAACTGTTTTTT
once,15,TRBD1,TRBJ2-7,TRBV12-3/TRBV12-4,CASSTGGSLLGEQYF,TGTGCCAGCAGCACAGGGGGCTCTCTACTGGGCGAGCAGTACTTC
NA,12,TRBD1,TRBJ2-7,TRBV29-1,CSVGRDRVEQYF,TGCAGCGTTGGGAGGGACAGGGTCGAGCAGTACTTC
NA,15,TRBD1,TRBJ1-1,TRBV18,CASSLGTGPNTEAFF,TGTGCCAGCTCACTTGGGACAGGACCGAACACTGAAGCTTTCTTT
few,13,TRBD2,TRBJ2-5,TRBV12-3/TRBV12-4,CASSFAGGETQYF,TGCGCCAGCAGCTTTGCGGGAGGCGAGACCCAGTACTTC
NA,16,NA,TRBJ2-5,TRBV7-9,CASSPSGLPVRETQYF,TGTGCCAGCAGCCCCTCGGGACTCCCCGTTCGGGAGACCCAGTACTTC
NA,14,NA,TRBJ2-5,TRBV10-3,CAISERVARETQYF,TGTGCCATCAGTGAGCGCGTCGCAAGAGAGACCCAGTACTTC
many,16,NA,TRBJ2-7,TRBV5-6,CASSLGGAGLSYEQYF,TGTGCCAGCAGCTTGGGGGGGGCAGGGCTAAGCTACGAGCAGTACTTC
NA,15,NA,TRBJ2-5,TRBV28,CASIQGAGGQETQYF,TGTGCCAGCATCCAAGGAGCGGGCGGCCAAGAGACCCAGTACTTC
NA,17,NA,TRBJ2-3,TRBV6-6,CASSSQLGIASPDTQYF,TGTGCCAGCAGTTCACAACTAGGCATCGCCTCGCCAGATACGCAGTATTTT
NA,13,NA,TRBJ1-2,TRBV7-2,CASSLVQVSGYTF,TGTGCCAGCAGCTTAGTTCAGGTCTCTGGCTACACCTTC
NA,13,NA,TRBJ2-3,TRBV5-1,CASSVQSTDTQYF,TGCGCCAGCAGCGTCCAGAGCACAGATACGCAGTATTTT
once,15,NA,TRBJ1-2,TRBV19,CASSIPEGRNYGYTF,TGTGCCAGTAGTATCCCCGAGGGACGGAACTATGGCTACACCTTC
NA,15,NA,TRBJ1-4,TRBV7-9,CASSLGPSTNEKLFF,TGTGCCAGCAGCTTAGGTCCCTCAACTAATGAAAAACTGTTTTTT
NA,17,NA,TRBJ2-4,TRBV5-1,CASSLEPALLAKNIQYF,TGCGCCAGCAGCTTGGAGCCGGCGCTGCTAGCCAAAAACATTCAGTACTTC
NA,15,TRBD1,TRBJ2-5,TRBV10-1,CASSELRQGVGEQYF,TGCGCCAGCAGTGAGCTGAGACAGGGAGTGGGGGAGCAGTACTTC
once,17,TRBD2,TRBJ2-1,TRBV10-3,CAISEVLAGAPGDEQFF,TGTGCCATCAGTGAAGTCCTCGCGGGAGCCCCGGGCGATGAGCAGTTCTTC
NA,16,TRBD1,TRBJ2-7,TRBV14,CASSQATNRGTYEQYF,TGTGCCAGCAGCCAAGCGACAAACAGGGGCACCTACGAGCAGTACTTC
NA,16,TRBD2,TRBJ2-3,TRBV12-3/TRBV12-4,CASSPRLALLTDTQYF,TGTGCCAGCAGTCCGAGACTAGCCCTGTTGACAGATACGCAGTATTTT
NA,15,TRBD2,TRBJ2-7,TRBV5-4,CASSADQRGSYEQYF,TGTGCCAGCAGCGCCGATCAGCGCGGGAGCTACGAGCAGTACTTC